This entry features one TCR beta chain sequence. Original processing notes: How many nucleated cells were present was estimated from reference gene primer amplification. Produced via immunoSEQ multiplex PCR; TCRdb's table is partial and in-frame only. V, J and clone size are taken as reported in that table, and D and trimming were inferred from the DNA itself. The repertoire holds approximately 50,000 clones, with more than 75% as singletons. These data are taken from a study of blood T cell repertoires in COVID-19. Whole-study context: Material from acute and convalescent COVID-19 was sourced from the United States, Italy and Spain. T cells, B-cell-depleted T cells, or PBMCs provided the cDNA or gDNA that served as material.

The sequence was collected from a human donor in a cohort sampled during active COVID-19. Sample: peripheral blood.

The CDR3, as DNA: TGCGCCAGCAGTGAGTCATGGGGGGGCCCCTATGGCTACACCTTC. Protein: CASSESWGGPYGYTF. The chain recombines TRBV10-2 with TRBJ1-2; D is perhaps TRBD1 (6 bases). Germline lookup yields CDR1 WSHSY and CDR2 SAAADI. The CDR3 consists of 15 residues. V lost 0 bases, J lost 4 bases, and 12 bases lay in between.